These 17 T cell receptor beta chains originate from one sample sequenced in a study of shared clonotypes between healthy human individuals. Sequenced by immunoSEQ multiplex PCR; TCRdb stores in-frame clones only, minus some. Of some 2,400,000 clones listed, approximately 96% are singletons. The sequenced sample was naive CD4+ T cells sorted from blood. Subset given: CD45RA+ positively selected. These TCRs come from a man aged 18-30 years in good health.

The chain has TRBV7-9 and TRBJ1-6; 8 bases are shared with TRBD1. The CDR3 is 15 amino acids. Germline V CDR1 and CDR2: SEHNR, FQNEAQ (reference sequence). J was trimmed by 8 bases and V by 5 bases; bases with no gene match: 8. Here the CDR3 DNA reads TGTGCCAGCAGCCCCGGGACAGGATATGATTCACCCCTCCACTTT. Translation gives CASSPGTGYDSPLHF. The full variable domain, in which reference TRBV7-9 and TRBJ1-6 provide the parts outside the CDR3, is DTGVSQNPRHKITKRGQNVTFRCDPISEHNRLYWYRQTLGQGPEFLTYFQNEAQLEKSRLLSDRFSAERPKGSFSTLEIQRTEQGDSAMYLCASSPGTGYDSPLHFGNGTRLTVT.

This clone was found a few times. The CDR3 bases are TGTGCCAGCAGTTCCCTTGGGGGACGGGGTTACACCGGGGAGCTGTTTTTT. It translates to CASSSLGGRGYTGELFF. This chain joins TRBV27 and TRBJ2-2; D may correspond to TRBD1 or TRBD2 (5 bases each). V lost 4 bases, J lost 3 bases, and 18 bases lay in between. The CDR3 is 17 amino acids. CDR1 MNHEY and CDR2 SMNVEV come from the germline V gene (reference sequence).

Written as DNA, the CDR3 is TGTGCCAGCATCCGGGGAATCGGAAACACCATATATTTT. As protein: CASIRGIGNTIYF. J is TRBJ1-3 and V is TRBV2; D gene unclear. V gave up 7 bases and J gave up 4 bases, with 11 bases separating them. Germline V gives CDR1 SNHLY, CDR2 FYNNEI. The CDR3 has 13 residues.

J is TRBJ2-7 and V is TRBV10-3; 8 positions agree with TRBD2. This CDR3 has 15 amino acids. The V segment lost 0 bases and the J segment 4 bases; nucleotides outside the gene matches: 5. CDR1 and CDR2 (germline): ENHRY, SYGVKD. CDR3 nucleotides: TGTGCCATCAGTGAGTCGGTGACTAGCGCGTACGAGCAGTACTTC. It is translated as CAISESVTSAYEQYF.

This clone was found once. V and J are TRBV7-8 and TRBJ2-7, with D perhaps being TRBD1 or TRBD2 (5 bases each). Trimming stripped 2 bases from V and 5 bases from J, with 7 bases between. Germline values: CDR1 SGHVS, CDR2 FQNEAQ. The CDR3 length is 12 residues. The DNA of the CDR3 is TGTGCCAGCAGCTTATGGGGGAACGAGCAGTACTTC. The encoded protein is CASSLWGNEQYF. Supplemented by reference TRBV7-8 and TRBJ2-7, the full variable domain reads GAGVSQSPRYKVAKRGQDVALRCDPISGHVSLFWYQQALGQGPEFLTYFQNEAQLDKSGLPSDRFFAERPEGSVSTLKIQRTQQEDSAVYLCASSLWGNEQYFGPGTRLTVT.

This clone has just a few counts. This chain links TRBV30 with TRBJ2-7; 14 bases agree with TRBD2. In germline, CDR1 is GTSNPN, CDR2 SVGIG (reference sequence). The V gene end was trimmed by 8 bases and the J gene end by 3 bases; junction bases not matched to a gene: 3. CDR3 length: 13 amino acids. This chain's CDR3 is CARGTSGSYEQYF. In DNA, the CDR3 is TGTGCCCGAGGGACTAGCGGGAGCTACGAGCAGTACTTC.

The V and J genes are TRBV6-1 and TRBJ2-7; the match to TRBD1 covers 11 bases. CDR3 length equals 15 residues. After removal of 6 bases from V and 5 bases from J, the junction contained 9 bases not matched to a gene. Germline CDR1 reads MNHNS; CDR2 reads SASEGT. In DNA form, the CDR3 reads TGTGCCAGCAGGAGAGCGGACAGGGGGCTCCACGAGCAGTACTTC. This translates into CASRRADRGLHEQYF.

The CDR3 DNA is TGTGCCAGCAGCCCCGACGAGAACTATGGCTACACCTTC. Residues: CASSPDENYGYTF. The chain has TRBV7-9 and TRBJ1-2; D not resolved. This CDR3 region has 13 residues. V was shortened by 5 bases and J by 2 bases, with 9 bases between the two germline ends. Looked up from germline, CDR1 is SEHNR and CDR2 is FQNEAQ (reference sequence).

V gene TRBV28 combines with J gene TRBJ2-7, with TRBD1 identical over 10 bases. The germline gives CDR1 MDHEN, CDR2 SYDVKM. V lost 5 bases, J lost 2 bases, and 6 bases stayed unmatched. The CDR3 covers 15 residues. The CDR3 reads CASSPGQGVPYEQYF. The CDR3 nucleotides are TGTGCCAGCAGTCCCGGACAGGGGGTCCCCTACGAGCAGTACTTC.

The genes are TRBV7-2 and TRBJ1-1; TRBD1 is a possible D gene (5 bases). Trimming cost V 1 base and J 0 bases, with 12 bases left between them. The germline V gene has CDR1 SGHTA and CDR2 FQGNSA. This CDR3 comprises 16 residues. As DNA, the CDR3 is TGTGCCAGCAGCTTAGACCGGACACCTTTGAACACTGAAGCTTTCTTT. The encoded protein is CASSLDRTPLNTEAFF.

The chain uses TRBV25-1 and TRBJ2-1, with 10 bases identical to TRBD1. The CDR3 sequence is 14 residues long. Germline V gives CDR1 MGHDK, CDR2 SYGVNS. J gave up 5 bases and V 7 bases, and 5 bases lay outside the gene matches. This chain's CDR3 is CASNRDRGHNEQFF. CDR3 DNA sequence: TGTGCCAGCAACCGGGACAGGGGTCACAATGAGCAGTTCTTC.

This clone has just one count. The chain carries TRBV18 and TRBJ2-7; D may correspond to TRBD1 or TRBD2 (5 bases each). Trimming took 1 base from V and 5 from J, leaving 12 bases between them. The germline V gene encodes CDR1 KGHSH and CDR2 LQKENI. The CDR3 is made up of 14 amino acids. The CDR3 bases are TGTGCCAGCTCACCACGGGGGTCGGAAGACGAGCAGTACTTC. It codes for CASSPRGSEDEQYF.

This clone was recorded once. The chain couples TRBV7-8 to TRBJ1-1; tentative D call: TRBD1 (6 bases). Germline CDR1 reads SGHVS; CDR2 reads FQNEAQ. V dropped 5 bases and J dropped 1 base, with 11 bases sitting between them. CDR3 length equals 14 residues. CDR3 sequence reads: CASSVRQENTEAFF. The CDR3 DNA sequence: TGTGCCAGCAGCGTTCGACAGGAGAACACTGAAGCTTTCTTT. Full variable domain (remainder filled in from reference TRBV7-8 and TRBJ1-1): GAGVSQSPRYKVAKRGQDVALRCDPISGHVSLFWYQQALGQGPEFLTYFQNEAQLDKSGLPSDRFFAERPEGSVSTLKIQRTQQEDSAVYLCASSVRQENTEAFFGQGTRLTVV.

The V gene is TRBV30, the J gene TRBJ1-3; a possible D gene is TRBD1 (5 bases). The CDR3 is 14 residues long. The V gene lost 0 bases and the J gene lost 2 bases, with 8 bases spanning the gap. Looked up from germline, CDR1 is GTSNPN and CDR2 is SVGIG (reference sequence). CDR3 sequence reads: CAWSVPGTGNTIYF. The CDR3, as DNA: TGTGCCTGGAGTGTACCAGGGACTGGAAACACCATATATTTT.

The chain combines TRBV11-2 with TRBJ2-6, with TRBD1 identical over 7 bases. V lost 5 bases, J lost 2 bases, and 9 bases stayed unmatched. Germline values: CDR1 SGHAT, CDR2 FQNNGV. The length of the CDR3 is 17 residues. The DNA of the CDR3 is TGTGCCAGCAGCCGCTTCGAGGGACAGACTGGGGCCAACGTCCTGACTTTC. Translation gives CASSRFEGQTGANVLTF.

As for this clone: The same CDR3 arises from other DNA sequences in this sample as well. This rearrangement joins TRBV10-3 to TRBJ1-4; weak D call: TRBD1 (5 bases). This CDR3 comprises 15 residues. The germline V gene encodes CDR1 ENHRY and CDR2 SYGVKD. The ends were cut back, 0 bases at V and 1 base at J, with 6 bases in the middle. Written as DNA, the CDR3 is TGTGCCATCAGTGAGTCGCAGGGAACTAATGAAAAACTGTTTTTT. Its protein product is CAISESQGTNEKLFF.

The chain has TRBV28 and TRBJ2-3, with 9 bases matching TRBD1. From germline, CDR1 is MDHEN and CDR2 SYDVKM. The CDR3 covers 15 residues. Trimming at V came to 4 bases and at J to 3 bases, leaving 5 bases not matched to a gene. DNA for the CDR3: TGTGCCAGCAGTTCTCGGACAGGGGCTACAGATACGCAGTATTTT. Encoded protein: CASSSRTGATDTQYF.